The sample holds a few counts of the clone carrying this TCR beta chain. As yet, its antigen is unknown. The sample comes from a study of response to subunit inactivated influenza vaccine. General study points: The authors proposed limited new T cell recruitment per seasonal influenza vaccination.

Germline V lookup: CDR1 SEHNR, CDR2 FQNEAQ (reference sequence). The V end was cut by 5 bases, the J end by 0 bases, with 10 bases between. This CDR3 contains 14 residues. One entry per CDR3 protein, called by TCRdb with MiXCR from the RT-PCR reads. The table has about half a million distinct CDR3 sequences, less than 10% seen once; the top ten hold 10% to 15%. This chain connects TRBV7-9 to TRBJ1-2, with D uncertain. The sample here was PBMCs from blood, taken roughly 24 months after vaccination. This receptor was taken from a man between 50 and 69 years old who received an inactivated influenza vaccine. The CDR3 DNA sequence: TGTGCCAGCAGCACCGGGGATTCTAACTATGGCTACACCTTC. This codes for CASSTGDSNYGYTF.